Given below is one T cell receptor beta chain in context. No antigen is known for it. The junction and the germline gene differ at one end; a read error may be behind it. The data were taken from a study of metastatic and nonmetastatic thyroid tumors. TCRdb reprocessed the PCR reads using MiXCR. Of 21,000 or so clones in the sample, around 21% were seen once. Findings and caveats of the study: Reportedly, malignant thyroid tumors had significantly higher TCR beta diversity than benign nodules, in blood and tumor.

Before thyroid surgery, none of the patients had received any treatment. The source material was blood. The sequence was collected from a female donor with papillary thyroid cancer or a benign thyroid nodule (not recorded which). Some clones in this sample may be carry-over from other donors' samples.

CDR3: CASSQGLAEGTYTQYF. CDR3 bases: TGCGCCAGCAGCCAGGGACTAGCGGAAGGCACATATACGCAGTATTTT. This chain links TRBV10-1 with TRBJ2-3, with 11 bases aligning to TRBD2. The CDR3 is 16 amino acids. The germline gives CDR1 WNHNN, CDR2 SYGVQD (reference sequence).